Below are 8 T cell receptor beta chains sequenced from a single sample in a study of T cell responses to AZD1222 COVID-19 vaccine. Clones were sequenced by immunoSEQ multiplex PCR, and TCRdb holds only the in-frame ones, with some missing. The sample lists tens of thousands of clones; roughly four fifths were seen once. Sample: peripheral blood, taken on day 0 of AZD1222 vaccination. All receptors come from an adult in good health.

The rearrangement joins TRBV12-5 to TRBJ2-5; 8 bases map to TRBD1. V shed 0 bases, J shed 7 bases, and the junction held 7 bases outside the gene matches. The length of the CDR3 is 15 residues. The germline gives CDR1 LGHNT, CDR2 FRNRAP. The CDR3 loop reads CASGLVLQGVGTQYF. Written as DNA, the CDR3 is TGTGCTAGTGGTTTGGTCCTACAGGGGGTGGGGACCCAGTACTTC. Together with reference TRBV12-5 and TRBJ2-5, the CDR3 gives the full variable domain: DARVTQTPRHKVTEMGQEVTMRCQPILGHNTVFWYRQTMMQGLELLAYFRNRAPLDDSGMPKDRFSAEMPDATLATLKIQPSEPRDSAVYFCASGLVLQGVGTQYFGPGTRLLVL.

This clone was seen a single time. This chain uses TRBV7-2 with TRBJ2-2; 11 bases agree with TRBD2. The J segment lost 6 bases and the V segment lost 5 bases, leaving 5 bases of the junction unmatched. The CDR3 has 15 amino acids. Germline CDR1 and CDR2: SGHTA and FQGNSA. CDR3 DNA: TGTGCCAGCAGCCAACTAGCGGGGGAGGCCGGGGAGCTGTTTTTT. Protein sequence: CASSQLAGEAGELFF.

The chain carries TRBV3-1 (or the pseudogene TRBV3-2) and TRBJ1-1, with 10 bases lining up with TRBD1. Germline V gene data show CDR1 as LGHDT and CDR2 as YNNKEL (reference sequence). V lost 7 bases, J lost 3 bases, and 8 bases stayed unmatched. The CDR3 runs to 15 residues. The CDR3 bases are TGTGCCAGCACCCTCGGACAGGGGGTCCACACTGAAGCTTTCTTT. Translated, it gives CASTLGQGVHTEAFF.

The V call is TRBV11-3, the J call TRBJ2-1, with D possibly being TRBD2 (5 bases). Germline lookup yields CDR1 SGHNT and CDR2 YENEEA. Trimming took off 4 bases at V and 0 bases at J, with 7 bases between the two ends. The CDR3 is 14 residues long. DNA for the CDR3: TGTGCCAGCAGCTCACGGGGCTCCTACAATGAGCAGTTCTTC. Protein sequence: CASSSRGSYNEQFF.

The chain links TRBV3-1 (or the pseudogene TRBV3-2) to TRBJ1-5, with D unclear. Trimming left V 5 bases short and J 0 bases short, with 11 bases between. This CDR3 contains 15 residues. Germline V gene data show CDR1 as LGHDT and CDR2 as YNNKEL (reference sequence). The CDR3 region has the DNA TGTGCCAGCAGCAGCGGGTTTGATAGCAATCAGCCCCAGCATTTT. This translates into CASSSGFDSNQPQHF.

The gene calls are TRBV7-9 and TRBJ1-5, with 9 bases that match TRBD1. The CDR3 has 14 amino acids. The germline CDR1 and CDR2 sequences are SEHNR and FQNEAQ (reference sequence). V was clipped by 6 bases and J by 4 bases; unmatched bases: 4. CDR3 in amino acids: CASSGDRANQPQHF. The CDR3 coding sequence is TGTGCCAGCAGTGGGGACAGGGCAAATCAGCCCCAGCATTTT. The full variable domain, with the rest looked up from reference TRBV7-9 and TRBJ1-5, is DTGVSQNPRHKITKRGQNVTFRCDPISEHNRLYWYRQTLGQGPEFLTYFQNEAQLEKSRLLSDRFSAERPKGSFSTLEIQRTEQGDSAMYLCASSGDRANQPQHFGDGTRLSIL.

Written as DNA, the CDR3 is TGTGCCAGCAGCAAGCCGGGCCTCCACACAGATACGCAGTATTTT. Translation gives CASSKPGLHTDTQYF. J is TRBJ2-3 and V is TRBV21-1. TRBV21-1 has pseudogene status. The CDR3 has 15 residues.

The rearrangement uses TRBV5-6 and TRBJ2-1, with D perhaps matching TRBD1 or TRBD2 (5 bases each). Trimming took 0 bases from V and 4 from J, leaving 8 bases between them. Germline CDR1 SGHDT, CDR2 YYEEEE. The CDR3 extends over 14 amino acids. The CDR3, as DNA: TGTGCCAGCAGCTTGGCGGGGCCTTACAATGAGCAGTTCTTC. It translates to CASSLAGPYNEQFF.